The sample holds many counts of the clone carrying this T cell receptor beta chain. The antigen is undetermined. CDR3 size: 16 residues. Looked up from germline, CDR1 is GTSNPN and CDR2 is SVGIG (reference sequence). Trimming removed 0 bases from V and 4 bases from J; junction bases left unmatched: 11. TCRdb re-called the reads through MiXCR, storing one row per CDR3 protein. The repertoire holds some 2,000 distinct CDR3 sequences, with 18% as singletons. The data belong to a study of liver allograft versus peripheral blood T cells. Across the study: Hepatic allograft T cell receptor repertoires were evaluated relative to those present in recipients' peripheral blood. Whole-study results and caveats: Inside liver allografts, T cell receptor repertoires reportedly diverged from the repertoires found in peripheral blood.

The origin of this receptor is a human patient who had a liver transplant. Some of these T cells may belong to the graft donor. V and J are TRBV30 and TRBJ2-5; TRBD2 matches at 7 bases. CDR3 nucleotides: TGTGCCTGGAGTGTACGGTCTCCGGGAGGAGCAGAGACCCAGTACTTC. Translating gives CAWSVRSPGGAETQYF.